This T cell receptor beta chain came from a study of T-cell reconstitution after alpha-beta-depleted transplantation in children (TCRdb year 2016). A note on the overall study: Using TCR repertoire profiling, the study followed T-cell immune reconstitution in a quantitative way in children after TCRalphabeta/CD19-depleted allogeneic hematopoietic cell transplantation.

This clonotype was picked up many times. There is no known antigen for this receptor. No base-level quality is on record; no much larger clone is a single base apart. In light of the paper, this sample's treatment or condition label describes: allogeneic hematopoietic cell transplantation with graft depleted of TCRalphabeta T cells and CD19 B cells. TCRalphabeta/CD19-depleted allogeneic hematopoietic cell grafts were given to the transplant recipients, all of whom were children. Findings and caveats that apply to the study as a whole: The frequencies of hyperexpanded clones fell over the following months, and after one year, T-cell counts and TCRbeta diversity were mostly attributed to newly produced T cells. The apparently early recovery of alphabetaT-cell counts about two months after transplant reportedly depended on only several hundred rapidly expanded clones that came from non-depleted graft cells. The high TCRbeta diversity at day 60 in some patients was ascribed to recipient T cells and intrathymic progenitors that had survived conditioning.

Based on the germline V gene (reference sequence), the CDR1 and CDR2 sequences are DFQATT and SNEGSKA. V is cut by 0 bases and J by 8 bases, and the space between the germline ends is 17 bases. The CDR3 holds 15 amino acids from the cysteine to the phenylalanine. The kept DNA is CDR3 alone, 45 bases in frame from the first base. Library preparation employed PCR. Sequencing relied on an Illumina HiSeq 2500. TCR libraries were prepared with molecular barcoding, using unique molecular identifiers to normalize TCRbeta repertoire quantification. The raw public reads went through TCRdb reprocessing: fastp at Q25, MiXCR clone calling, in-frame beta chains kept. Every distinct CDR3 protein forms one entry, paired with its most common genes and DNA. For this sample there are hundreds of thousands of distinct CDR3 sequences; 13% appear just once. Of the sample, approximately 0.8% falls within the top ten clones.

The sample consisted of PBMCs, taken before TCRalphabeta/CD19-depleted stem cell transplant. This receptor was identified in a girl aged 2 to 10 with congenital amegakaryocytic thrombocytopenia, due to receive a stem cell transplant. The rearranged segments are TRBV20-1 and TRBJ2-1; the D gene is possibly TRBD1, with 5 bases matching. The CDR3 protein is CSARDPWGLGYEQFF. The nucleotide sequence is TGCAGTGCTAGAGACCCCTGGGGCCTAGGTTATGAGCAGTTCTTC.